One sample yielded the 8 T cell receptor beta chains listed below, sequenced in a study of T cell repertoires in cytomegalovirus infection. One entry per CDR3 protein, called by TCRdb with MiXCR from the reads. Of about 920,000 distinct CDR3 sequences in the sample, 31% were seen once. The antigens of these receptors remain unknown. This sample comprised cultured CD8+ T cells from PBMCs, obtained from culture after CMV antigen stimulation. The receptors derive from a human donor in good health (CMV status not recorded). Some clones in this sample may be carry-over from other donors' samples.

This chain links TRBV2 with TRBJ1-1; 9 bases line up with TRBD1. The length of the CDR3 is 15 residues. After removal of 6 bases from V and 2 bases from J, the junction contained 7 bases not matched to a gene. CDR1 and CDR2 from the germline V gene are SNHLY and FYNNEI. CDR3 residues: CASRERTGENTEAFF. The CDR3 region has the DNA TGTGCCAGCAGGGAAAGGACAGGGGAAAACACTGAAGCTTTCTTT.

The CDR3 DNA follows: TGTGCTAGTGGTTGGTCGCACGAGGGGAATAACACTGAAGCTTTCTTT. Translating gives CASGWSHEGNNTEAFF. The V and J genes are TRBV12-5 and TRBJ1-1; D is perhaps TRBD1 (5 bases). The germline CDR1 and CDR2 sequences are LGHNT and FRNRAP. Trimming cost V 4 bases and J 2 bases, with 17 bases left between them. The CDR3 sequence is 16 residues long.

This clonotype turned up a few times. This rearrangement joins TRBV7-9 to TRBJ2-5; the D is unclear. CDR1 and CDR2 from the germline V gene are SEHNR and FQNEAQ (reference sequence). Trimming took 4 bases from V and 1 from J, leaving 4 bases between them. The CDR3 loop spans 12 amino acids. The CDR3, as DNA: TGTGCCAGCAGCTGGGGCCAAGAGACCCAGTACTTC. It is translated as CASSWGQETQYF.

The sample holds many counts of this clonotype. The CDR3, as DNA: TGTGCCAGCAGCTTTGGGGGTGGCTACACCTTC. Protein product: CASSFGGGYTF. The chain links TRBV12-3 or TRBV12-4 to TRBJ1-2, with D possibly being TRBD1 (5 bases). CDR3 length: 11 residues. Trimming removed 6 bases at V and 7 bases at J, with 9 bases between.

The chain recombines TRBV6-5 with TRBJ2-1, with 9 bases lining up with TRBD2. This CDR3 is 14 amino acids long. Unmatched junction bases numbered 7, after V lost 4 bases and J lost 9 bases. Germline loops: CDR1 MNHEY, CDR2 SVGAGI. CDR3 region: CASSFSRGGAEQFF. As DNA, the CDR3 is TGTGCCAGCAGTTTCTCGCGGGGGGGCGCTGAGCAGTTCTTC.

This clonotype has only a few counts. The V gene is TRBV7-6, the J gene TRBJ2-7; maybe TRBD2 (5 bases). Per germline, CDR1 SGHVS and CDR2 FNYEAQ. The CDR3 sequence is 15 residues long. The germline V and J ends were trimmed by 6 bases and 0 bases, with 15 bases remaining between them. In DNA form, the CDR3 reads TGTGCCAGCAGGCCACGGGCTAGCTCCTCCTACGAGCAGTACTTC. It translates to CASRPRASSSYEQYF.

This chain links TRBV20-1 with TRBJ2-1; 9 nucleotides align to TRBD2. Germline V gene data show CDR1 as DFQATT and CDR2 as SNEGSKA (reference sequence). The CDR3 extends over 18 amino acids. Trimming at V came to 1 base and at J to 2 bases, leaving 12 bases not matched to a gene. In nucleotides, the CDR3 is TGCAGTGCTAGAGCCTTCCGCGAGCGGGGGGTTCCCTACAATGAGCAGTTCTTC. Amino acid sequence: CSARAFRERGVPYNEQFF.

The table lists this clonotype with many counts. The chain links TRBV7-2 to TRBJ2-1; 14 bases are a match to TRBD2. Losses at the gene ends were 7 bases for V and 4 bases for J; bases not matched to a gene: 12. CDR3 size: 18 residues. Germline values: CDR1 SGHTA, CDR2 FQGNSA. CDR3 coding DNA: TGTGCCAGCAAGACTAGCGGGGGGGAAGGAAGAGGTTACAATGAGCAGTTCTTC. Encoded protein: CASKTSGGEGRGYNEQFF.